The 25 T cell receptor beta chains below were found in one sample sequenced in a study of blood T cell repertoires in COVID-19. This table comes from immunoSEQ multiplex PCR, and its TCRdb copy is limited to in-frame clones, with some not included. Of about 95,000 clones in the sample, 87% are singletons; the top ten hold about 18%. Input material: peripheral blood. All receptors derive from a human donor in a cohort sampled during active COVID-19.

This chain uses TRBV24-1 with TRBJ2-2; TRBD1 is a possible D gene (6 bases). Trimming took 7 bases from V and 3 from J, leaving 20 bases between them. The CDR3 loop spans 17 amino acids. CDR1 and CDR2 from the germline V gene are KGHDR and SFDVKD. CDR3 sequence: CATRASGDRSYTGELFF. CDR3 DNA sequence: TGTGCCACCAGGGCCTCCGGAGACAGGTCTTACACCGGGGAGCTGTTTTTT.

The chain couples TRBV19 to TRBJ1-6; TRBD1 aligns across 7 bases. V gave up 3 bases and J gave up 6 bases; unmatched junction bases: 8. CDR1 and CDR2 (germline): LNHDA, SQIVND (reference sequence). The CDR3 runs 16 residues. The CDR3 loop reads CASSIGPGTVNSPLHF. The CDR3 DNA is TGTGCCAGTAGTATTGGACCCGGGACAGTTAATTCACCCCTCCACTTT.

The chain has TRBV24-1 and TRBJ1-5, with 10 bases that match TRBD1. Germline loops: CDR1 KGHDR, CDR2 SFDVKD. Losses at the gene ends were 10 bases for V and 4 bases for J; bases not matched to a gene: 6. The CDR3 runs 14 residues. CDR3 coding DNA: TGTGCCACACAGAGGACAGGGGGAAATCAGCCCCAGCATTTT. Protein sequence: CATQRTGGNQPQHF.

V is TRBV7-3 and J is TRBJ1-2; D is unresolved. Germline CDR1 is SGHTA and CDR2 is FQGTGA. The CDR3 runs 15 residues. Deletions cut 5 bases from V and 1 base from J, with 14 bases between. In DNA form, the CDR3 reads TGTGCCAGCAGCCGAAACCCGACAAATAACTATGGCTACACCTTC. The encoded protein is CASSRNPTNNYGYTF.

This clone has a single count. The chain recombines TRBV3-1 (or the pseudogene TRBV3-2) with TRBJ1-1, with 8 nucleotides matching TRBD1. Germline CDR1 and CDR2: LGHDT and YNNKEL (reference sequence). The V gene end was trimmed by 4 bases and the J gene end by 2 bases; junction bases not matched to a gene: 3. This CDR3 is built from 14 residues. This CDR3 is CASSPDRVNTEAFF. Here the CDR3 DNA reads TGTGCCAGCAGCCCGGACAGGGTTAACACTGAAGCTTTCTTT.

This clone occurred once. The genes are TRBV7-2 and TRBJ1-3; TRBD1 might be the D (6 bases). V dropped 1 base and J dropped 3 bases, with 16 bases sitting between them. The CDR3 is 17 residues long. The V gene's germline CDR1 is SGHTA and CDR2 FQGNSA. In DNA form, the CDR3 reads TGTGCCAGCAGCTTAGTTGGGGGCAGTCTTTTTGGAAACACCATATATTTT. Translated, it gives CASSLVGGSLFGNTIYF.

The chain joins TRBV19 to TRBJ2-1, with 8 bases identical to TRBD2. Trimming took 3 bases from V and 5 from J; bases not matched to a gene: 9. Looked up from germline, CDR1 is LNHDA and CDR2 is SQIVND (reference sequence). The CDR3 has 16 residues. The CDR3 DNA reads TGTGCCAGTAGTATTATTTTAGCGGGGCCAAACAATGAGCAGTTCTTC. Its protein product is CASSIILAGPNNEQFF.

This clone turned up a few times. The rearrangement joins TRBV20-1 to TRBJ2-7; TRBD1 is a possible D gene (6 bases). The V end lost 3 bases, the J end lost 3 bases, and 15 bases lay between the germline ends. The length of the CDR3 is 14 residues. Germline CDR1 DFQATT, CDR2 SNEGSKA (reference sequence). The CDR3 bases are TGCAGTGCTAGTCCGGTGGACAGCGACTACGAGCAGTACTTC. It codes for CSASPVDSDYEQYF.

This sequence joins TRBV20-1 and TRBJ1-2; 7 nucleotides line up with TRBD1. V shed 4 bases, J shed 5 bases, and the junction held 1 base outside the gene matches. The CDR3 extends over 11 amino acids. Germline CDR1 DFQATT, CDR2 SNEGSKA (reference sequence). CDR3 in DNA: TGCAGTGCTACAGGGGGGTATGGCTACACCTTC. This translates into CSATGGYGYTF.

This clone came up a few times. J is TRBJ2-2 and V is TRBV7-3, with TRBD1 as a possible D gene (6 bases). The CDR3 contains 14 residues. Germline lookup yields CDR1 SGHTA and CDR2 FQGTGA. V lost 4 bases, J lost 3 bases, and 9 bases lay in between. In DNA form, the CDR3 reads TGTGCCAGCAGCTCCACAGGGTACACCGGGGAGCTGTTTTTT. This encodes CASSSTGYTGELFF.

CDR3 in DNA: TGTGCCACCAGCAGAGATGGGCCAATCAATGAGCAGTTCTTC. Its protein product is CATSRDGPINEQFF. The chain employs TRBV15 and TRBJ2-1; D is unresolved. The germline V gene encodes CDR1 LNHNV and CDR2 YYDKDF (reference sequence). The CDR3 totals 14 residues. The ends were cut back, 0 bases at V and 6 bases at J, with 9 bases in the middle.

V usage is TRBV7-2 and J usage is TRBJ1-3; possibly TRBD1 for D (6 bases). In germline, CDR1 is SGHTA, CDR2 FQGNSA. CDR3 length equals 14 residues. V was cut by 6 bases and J by 2 bases, with 11 bases left in between. DNA for the CDR3: TGTGCCAGCAGAGTACAGGGTACTGGAAACACCATATATTTT. This gives the protein CASRVQGTGNTIYF.

This clone was recorded only once. The V call is TRBV5-8, the J call TRBJ1-2; no definite D call. V was shortened by 0 bases and J by 4 bases, with 7 bases between the two germline ends. Germline values: CDR1 SGHTS, CDR2 YDEGEE. The CDR3 spans 13 residues. CDR3 sequence (DNA): TGTGCCAGCAGCTTGGTTCGCGGCTATGGCTACACCTTC. Translated, it gives CASSLVRGYGYTF.

This clone was seen more than once but under ten times. V gene TRBV7-8 combines with J gene TRBJ2-7; D remains ambiguous. In germline, CDR1 is SGHVS, CDR2 FQNEAQ. The CDR3 is 13 amino acids. V lost 1 base, J lost 3 bases, and 7 bases lay in between. The CDR3, as DNA: TGTGCCAGCAGCTTAGAATTCGGCTACGAGCAGTACTTC. Amino acids: CASSLEFGYEQYF.

The chain has TRBV6-4 and TRBJ1-1; D remains ambiguous. Germline V CDR1 and CDR2: MRHNA, SNTAGT. This CDR3 has 14 amino acids. V lost 8 bases and J lost 4, with 17 bases in between. Written as DNA, the CDR3 is TGTGCCAGCCAAACGACGGCGGGGAGCACTGAAGCTTTCTTT. Protein sequence: CASQTTAGSTEAFF.

V is TRBV5-1 and J is TRBJ2-3; TRBD1 aligns across 12 bases. Losses at the gene ends were 5 bases for V and 4 bases for J; bases not matched to a gene: 8. CDR3 size: 16 residues. Germline V gene data show CDR1 as SGHRS and CDR2 as YFSETQ. CDR3 residues: CASSGGTGGTADTQYF. CDR3 DNA: TGCGCCAGCAGTGGCGGGACAGGGGGCACGGCAGATACGCAGTATTTT. Drawing the rest from reference TRBV5-1 and TRBJ2-3, the complete variable domain is KAGVTQTPRYLIKTRGQQVTLSCSPISGHRSVSWYQQTPGQGLQFLFEYFSETQRNKGNFPGRFSGRQFSNSRSEMNVSTLELGDSALYLCASSGGTGGTADTQYFGPGTRLTVL.

The chain uses TRBV29-1 and TRBJ2-1, with D possibly being TRBD1 (6 bases). Germline V gene data show CDR1 as SQVTM and CDR2 as ANQGSEA. The V end lost 2 bases, the J end lost 9 bases, and 17 bases lay between the germline ends. This CDR3 comprises 14 residues. The CDR3 region is CSVERGRGLSEQFF. In DNA, the CDR3 is TGCAGCGTTGAAAGGGGCAGGGGTCTCAGTGAGCAGTTCTTC.

The gene calls are TRBV5-4 and TRBJ2-3; the match to TRBD2 covers 9 bases. V was pared by 4 bases and J by 2 bases, with 8 bases of the junction left unmatched. Germline V gives CDR1 SGHNT, CDR2 YYREEE (reference sequence). This CDR3 has 16 residues. CDR3: CASSVYSGGDTDTQYF. In nucleotides, the CDR3 is TGTGCCAGCAGCGTTTATAGCGGGGGAGACACAGATACGCAGTATTTT.

The chain uses TRBV7-2 and TRBJ2-5; 16 nucleotides agree with TRBD2. In germline, CDR1 is SGHTA, CDR2 FQGNSA. V shed 5 bases and J 3 bases; nucleotides not matched to a gene: 6. The length of the CDR3 is 17 residues. The chain's CDR3 is CASSDPGTSGGEETQYF. In DNA, the CDR3 is TGTGCCAGCAGCGACCCAGGGACTAGCGGGGGGGAAGAGACCCAGTACTTC.

V is TRBV9 and J is TRBJ2-3; TRBD2 aligns across 16 bases. The germline gives CDR1 SGDLS, CDR2 YYNGEE. Losses at the gene ends were 2 bases for V and 7 bases for J; bases not matched to a gene: 16. CDR3 length equals 20 residues. CDR3 DNA sequence: TGTGCCAGCAGCGTCCCGGGACTAGCGGGGGGGCCGTTGCCCATCAATACGCAGTATTTT. Its protein is CASSVPGLAGGPLPINTQYF.

V and J are TRBV6-5 and TRBJ1-4; 8 bases map to TRBD1. The CDR3 covers 15 residues. The junction had 6 bases not matched to a gene; V was cut back by 4 bases and J by 5 bases. CDR1 and CDR2 (germline): MNHEY, SVGAGI. CDR3 sequence reads: CASSSNRGRNEKLFF. DNA of the CDR3: TGTGCCAGCAGTTCCAACAGGGGGAGGAATGAAAAACTGTTTTTT.

This rearrangement joins TRBV7-2 to TRBJ2-1, with a tentative D call TRBD1 (5 bases). Germline lookup yields CDR1 SGHTA and CDR2 FQGNSA. The V and J ends lost 0 bases and 4 bases respectively, with 19 bases between them. The CDR3 contains 18 residues. CDR3 in amino acids: CASSLAITASGAYNEQFF. DNA of the CDR3: TGTGCCAGCAGCTTAGCGATTACGGCTAGTGGGGCGTACAATGAGCAGTTCTTC.

The rearrangement uses TRBV3-1 (or the pseudogene TRBV3-2) and TRBJ2-4; possible D gene TRBD1, 6 bases. This CDR3 spans 16 amino acids. From germline, CDR1 is LGHDT and CDR2 YNNKEL (reference sequence). Trimming shortened V by 1 base and J by 1 base, and 11 bases separated the two germline ends. CDR3 sequence reads: CASSQVGRGAKNIQYF. As DNA, the CDR3 is TGTGCCAGCAGCCAAGTTGGTAGGGGGGCCAAAAACATTCAGTACTTC.

The chain employs TRBV5-1 and TRBJ2-7; 7 bases line up with TRBD1. The CDR3 is made up of 13 amino acids. The V gene end was trimmed by 4 bases and the J gene end by 6 bases; junction bases not matched to a gene: 7. In germline, CDR1 is SGHRS, CDR2 YFSETQ. The CDR3: CASSLRQGREQYF. The CDR3 DNA sequence: TGCGCCAGCAGCCTGAGACAGGGCCGCGAGCAGTACTTC.

This chain connects TRBV7-9 to TRBJ1-1; possible D gene TRBD1, 5 bases. Trimming removed 4 bases from V and 9 bases from J, with 18 bases in between. Germline CDR1 reads SEHNR; CDR2 reads FQNEAQ (reference sequence). This CDR3 has 14 residues. This CDR3 is CASSSTPAGGKAFF. In nucleotides, the CDR3 is TGTGCCAGCAGCTCAACCCCTGCGGGGGGGAAAGCTTTCTTT.